These 8 T cell receptor beta chains originate from one sample sequenced in a study of blood T cell repertoires in COVID-19. The data were produced by immunoSEQ multiplex PCR, yet TCRdb's version contains in-frame clones alone and is incomplete. The profile shows 57,000 or so clones, roughly 84% of them singletons. Sequencing was carried out using peripheral blood. The origin of the receptors is a woman of 80 years or more with active or convalescent COVID-19.

The genes are TRBV19 and TRBJ1-4, with unresolved D. Trimming took off 0 bases at V and 4 bases at J, with 6 bases between the two ends. This CDR3 has 14 residues. From germline, CDR1 is LNHDA and CDR2 SQIVND (reference sequence). The CDR3 here is CASSIEGVNEKLFF. The CDR3 bases are TGTGCCAGTAGTATAGAGGGAGTTAATGAAAAACTGTTTTTT.

This chain joins TRBV4-1 and TRBJ1-4; D unresolved. This CDR3 has 16 residues. Trimming removed 0 bases from V and 7 bases from J, with 15 bases in between. Looked up from germline, CDR1 is MGHRA and CDR2 is YSYEKL. CDR3 DNA sequence: TGCGCCAGCAGCCAAGATCCCGGGGAGGGTCTTGAAAAACTGTTTTTT. Its protein is CASSQDPGEGLEKLFF.

The count of this clone is one. The CDR3 DNA reads as TGTGCTAGTGGTTCCTACGGACAGGGGCCAGATACGCAGTATTTT. Protein sequence: CASGSYGQGPDTQYF. The rearrangement joins TRBV12-5 to TRBJ2-3; 9 nucleotides agree with TRBD1. V was clipped by 4 bases and J by 4 bases; unmatched bases: 6. Germline V gene lookup returns CDR1 LGHNT and CDR2 FRNRAP. The CDR3 sequence is 15 residues long.

This clone was seen once. This sequence joins TRBV28 and TRBJ2-4; D perhaps matches TRBD2 (6 bases). Germline V CDR1 and CDR2: MDHEN, SYDVKM. Trimming left V 7 bases short and J 8 bases short, with 15 bases between. This CDR3 has 13 amino acids. As DNA, the CDR3 is TGTGCCAGCACCCCCGGGGGATGGGACATTCAGTACTTC. It codes for CASTPGGWDIQYF.

The rearrangement links TRBV6-5 to TRBJ2-1; tentative D call: TRBD2 (6 bases). The CDR3 covers 14 residues. Germline CDR1 and CDR2: MNHEY and SVGAGI. With 5 bases removed from V and 9 bases from J, the gap between germline ends came to 17 bases. DNA for the CDR3: TGTGCCAGCAGTAGCGGGTTCGGAACGAGTGAGCAGTTCTTC. This sequence encodes CASSSGFGTSEQFF.

The V call is TRBV2, the J call TRBJ2-4, with D maybe TRBD1 (6 bases). The CDR3 has 14 residues. Per the germline V gene, CDR1 is SNHLY and CDR2 is FYNNEI. The V end lost 8 bases, the J end lost 0 bases, and 11 bases lay between the germline ends. CDR3 loop: CASGTLLAKNIQYF. CDR3 coding DNA: TGTGCCAGCGGGACACTTCTAGCCAAAAACATTCAGTACTTC.

J is TRBJ1-1 and V is TRBV2, with 8 nucleotides matching TRBD1. The trim removed 5 bases at V and 1 base at J, leaving 3 bases unmatched. Germline V gives CDR1 SNHLY, CDR2 FYNNEI. The CDR3 consists of 14 residues. The CDR3 protein is CASSRTGKNTEAFF. The DNA for the CDR3 is TGTGCCAGCAGTCGGACAGGGAAGAACACTGAAGCTTTCTTT. Full variable domain (rest looked up from reference TRBV2 and TRBJ1-1): EPEVTQTPSHQVTQMGQEVILRCVPISNHLYFYWYRQILGQKVEFLVSFYNNEISEKSEIFDDQFSVERPDGSNFTLKIRSTKLEDSAMYFCASSRTGKNTEAFFGQGTRLTVV.

The CDR3 nucleotides are TGCGCCAGCAGCTTGGGTGACTTTTCCTACGAGCAGTACTTC. Residues: CASSLGDFSYEQYF. This chain connects TRBV5-1 to TRBJ2-7; no reliable D call. This CDR3 contains 14 residues. CDR1 SGHRS and CDR2 YFSETQ come from the germline V gene. V lost 0 bases, J lost 1 base, and 8 bases lay in between.